This TCR beta chain comes out of a study of chemoradiotherapy in HPV16-positive cancers. Assay used: immunoSEQ multiplex PCR; TCRdb lists only in-frame clones, some missing. The sample includes approximately 7,000 clones, around 67% of them seen just once. The sequence came from a human donor with HPV-associated anogenital cancer. Material: tumor tissue, obtained from a patient who underwent chemoradiotherapy.

This CDR3 is CAISAPGQLNTEAFF. CDR3 DNA sequence: TGTGCCATCAGTGCGCCGGGACAGTTGAACACTGAAGCTTTCTTT. The V call is TRBV10-3, the J call TRBJ1-1, with 7 bases that match TRBD1. The germline V gene has CDR1 ENHRY and CDR2 SYGVKD. The CDR3 is 15 amino acids. Trimming removed 4 bases from V and 0 bases from J; junction bases left unmatched: 5.